Below, 25 T cell receptor beta chains from the same sample are listed, as sequenced in a study of cytomegalovirus exposure and HLA in healthy donors. Generated by immunoSEQ multiplex PCR, the TCRdb table keeps only in-frame clones and is missing some. The sample carries over 200,000 clones, around 88% recorded once. What was sequenced was PBMCs. Receptors were obtained from a woman younger than 35 in good health and CMV-seronegative.

V and J are TRBV2 and TRBJ1-5; D is undetermined. The CDR3 length is 15 residues. V lost 4 bases and J lost 0, with 10 bases in between. Germline-derived CDR1 and CDR2 are SNHLY and FYNNEI. DNA of the CDR3: TGTGCCAGCAGTGTGGAGGGCCATAGCAATCAGCCCCAGCATTTT. Its protein is CASSVEGHSNQPQHF.

The chain carries TRBV7-3 and TRBJ2-2; D perhaps matches TRBD1 (6 bases). From germline, CDR1 is SGHTA and CDR2 FQGTGA. This CDR3 contains 17 residues. Trimming cost V 8 bases and J 1 base, with 20 bases left between them. CDR3 sequence (DNA): TGTGCCAGCGCTGGGTGGGAAGACAGGCGGAACACCGGGGAGCTGTTTTTT. Protein sequence: CASAGWEDRRNTGELFF.

This chain links TRBV18 with TRBJ2-7; the match to TRBD1 covers 8 bases. This CDR3 is built from 13 residues. Germline V gives CDR1 KGHSH, CDR2 LQKENI. V was clipped by 5 bases and J by 3 bases; unmatched bases: 3. The CDR3 is CASSSGQGYEQYF. CDR3 nucleotide sequence: TGTGCCAGCTCATCCGGACAGGGCTACGAGCAGTACTTC.

This rearrangement joins TRBV7-9 to TRBJ2-7; possibly TRBD1 for D (6 bases). Trimming took off 4 bases at V and 6 bases at J, with 16 bases between the two ends. Germline V gene sequence: CDR1 SEHNR, CDR2 FQNEAQ (reference sequence). The CDR3 has 14 amino acids. In DNA form, the CDR3 reads TGTGCCAGCAGCTCTCCGGGACACCTCGCCGAGCAGTACTTC. Translating gives CASSSPGHLAEQYF.

The rearrangement joins TRBV27 to TRBJ2-7, with 10 nucleotides matching TRBD2. The CDR3 runs 15 residues. Germline CDR1 MNHEY, CDR2 SMNVEV (reference sequence). V trimming: 6 bases; J trimming: 6 bases; junction bases outside the gene matches: 11. DNA for the CDR3: TGTGCCAGCAGCGTAGCGGGAGGAGGGGCGAGCGAGCAGTACTTC. It specifies CASSVAGGGASEQYF.

The rearrangement links TRBV28 to TRBJ2-7; D remains unclear. The germline gives CDR1 MDHEN, CDR2 SYDVKM. Trimming removed 4 bases from V and 3 bases from J, with 10 bases in between. This CDR3 spans 13 amino acids. The CDR3 DNA reads as TGTGCCAGCAGTTCAACCCACAGCTACGAGCAGTACTTC. Residues: CASSSTHSYEQYF.

The V gene is TRBV10-3, the J gene TRBJ2-5; TRBD2 is a possible D gene (5 bases). The V gene lost 4 bases and the J gene lost 5 bases, with 8 bases spanning the gap. The CDR3 has 12 residues. CDR1 ENHRY and CDR2 SYGVKD come from the germline V gene. The CDR3: CAISGGEETQYF. CDR3 DNA: TGTGCCATCAGTGGTGGGGAGGAGACCCAGTACTTC.

The chain carries TRBV5-1 and TRBJ2-1; the match to TRBD2 covers 7 bases. Germline V gene sequence: CDR1 SGHRS, CDR2 YFSETQ. Trimming removed 5 bases from V and 2 bases from J; junction bases left unmatched: 10. The CDR3 consists of 16 residues. This chain's CDR3 is CASSRGSGNTYNEQFF. Here the CDR3 DNA reads TGCGCCAGCAGTCGGGGAAGCGGGAACACCTACAATGAGCAGTTCTTC.

V and J are TRBV9 and TRBJ2-1, with 10 bases matching TRBD1. The CDR3 covers 15 residues. The germline gives CDR1 SGDLS, CDR2 YYNGEE. The ends lost 2 bases at V and 4 bases at J; junction bases unmatched: 3. Written as DNA, the CDR3 is TGTGCCAGCAGCGTCGGGACAGGGGTATACAATGAGCAGTTCTTC. It is translated as CASSVGTGVYNEQFF.

The chain employs TRBV2 and TRBJ2-1, with D perhaps TRBD1 (5 bases). Trimming stripped 7 bases from V and 7 bases from J, with 5 bases between. There are 10 residues in the CDR3. The germline V gene encodes CDR1 SNHLY and CDR2 FYNNEI. For the CDR3, the DNA is TGTGCCAGCAAGGGGAATGAGCAGTTCTTC. Translated: CASKGNEQFF. Full variable domain (rest looked up from reference TRBV2 and TRBJ2-1): EPEVTQTPSHQVTQMGQEVILRCVPISNHLYFYWYRQILGQKVEFLVSFYNNEISEKSEIFDDQFSVERPDGSNFTLKIRSTKLEDSAMYFCASKGNEQFFGPGTRLTVL.

This sequence joins TRBV29-1 and TRBJ1-2; possibly TRBD1 for D (6 bases). Germline V gene data show CDR1 as SQVTM and CDR2 as ANQGSEA. Trimming removed 2 bases from V and 8 bases from J, with 21 bases in between. The CDR3 covers 15 residues. The CDR3 coding sequence is TGCAGCGTTGAACCGGACAGTTTTTGGGGAGGGGGCTACACCTTC. Encoded protein: CSVEPDSFWGGGYTF.

The genes are TRBV5-1 and TRBJ2-7; 16 bases match TRBD2. Germline assignment: CDR1 SGHRS and CDR2 YFSETQ. Unmatched junction bases numbered 3, after V lost 3 bases and J lost 0 bases. This CDR3 spans 17 amino acids. CDR3 sequence reads: CASSWGLAGGYSYEQYF. The CDR3 DNA reads TGCGCCAGCAGCTGGGGACTAGCGGGAGGGTACTCCTACGAGCAGTACTTC.

This chain connects TRBV7-2 to TRBJ2-3, with D maybe TRBD2 (5 bases). Trimming cost V 1 base and J 0 bases, with 14 bases left between them. The CDR3 loop spans 17 amino acids. CDR1 SGHTA and CDR2 FQGNSA come from the germline V gene. The CDR3 sequence: CASSLEWRALSTDTQYF. CDR3 coding DNA: TGTGCCAGCAGCTTAGAGTGGCGGGCCCTTAGCACAGATACGCAGTATTTT.

This clone was seen once. This chain uses TRBV7-9 with TRBJ1-2, with D possibly matching TRBD1 (6 bases). CDR3 length equals 16 residues. CDR1 SEHNR and CDR2 FQNEAQ come from the germline V gene (reference sequence). V lost 4 bases and J 4 bases, leaving 19 bases between the germline ends. CDR3 residues: CASSSPSQGKSYGYTF. CDR3 DNA sequence: TGTGCCAGCAGCTCGCCATCTCAGGGGAAGAGCTATGGCTACACCTTC.

The chain links TRBV28 to TRBJ1-2, with 7 bases identical to TRBD1. In germline, CDR1 is MDHEN, CDR2 SYDVKM. This CDR3 is 12 amino acids long. After removal of 10 bases from V and 0 bases from J, the junction contained 2 bases not matched to a gene. The CDR3 DNA reads as TGTGCCAACGGACAGGCTAACTATGGCTACACCTTC. It yields the protein CANGQANYGYTF.

The V and J genes are TRBV5-8 and TRBJ2-7; D possibly corresponds to TRBD2 (5 bases). The ends were cut back, 4 bases at V and 2 bases at J, with 13 bases in the middle. Germline lookup yields CDR1 SGHTS and CDR2 YDEGEE. The CDR3 consists of 14 residues. Written as DNA, the CDR3 is TGTGCCAGCAGCAAAGGTGGGAGCCCCTACGAGCAGTACTTC. This gives the protein CASSKGGSPYEQYF.

The chain carries TRBV5-1 and TRBJ1-1; no clear D. This CDR3 has 13 residues. The V and J ends lost 3 bases and 0 bases respectively, with 6 bases between them. Germline-derived CDR1 and CDR2 are SGHRS and YFSETQ. CDR3 sequence (DNA): TGCGCCAGCAGCTGGGCCTTGAACACTGAAGCTTTCTTT. Protein: CASSWALNTEAFF.

The chain couples TRBV7-9 to TRBJ2-1; maybe TRBD1 (6 bases). The CDR3 spans 15 residues. The V end was cut by 4 bases, the J end by 3 bases, with 13 bases between. Germline CDR1 is SEHNR and CDR2 is FQNEAQ (reference sequence). This chain's CDR3 is CASSSPTGNYNEQFF. The DNA for the CDR3 is TGTGCCAGCAGCTCCCCTACAGGGAACTACAATGAGCAGTTCTTC.

The chain combines TRBV9 with TRBJ2-5, with TRBD2 matching 8 bases. The CDR3 contains 21 residues. The V gene's germline CDR1 is SGDLS and CDR2 YYNGEE. The ends lost 5 bases at V and 2 bases at J; junction bases unmatched: 26. CDR3 coding DNA: TGTGCCAGCAGGGGTTCGGGACCAAGACTACCTGATACTAGCGGTCAAGAGACCCAGTACTTC. The encoded protein is CASRGSGPRLPDTSGQETQYF.

The chain uses TRBV15 and TRBJ2-5, with D maybe TRBD2 (5 bases). Trimming cost V 3 bases and J 5 bases, with 16 bases left between them. Germline CDR1 and CDR2: LNHNV and YYDKDF (reference sequence). This CDR3 has 15 amino acids. CDR3 sequence reads: CATSSPSGGRETQYF. The CDR3 DNA is TGTGCCACCAGCAGTCCTTCTGGAGGTCGGGAGACCCAGTACTTC.

The chain carries TRBV9 and TRBJ2-7; tentative D call: TRBD1 (5 bases). Germline CDR1 is SGDLS and CDR2 is YYNGEE. The CDR3 runs to 14 residues. Trimming cost V 4 bases and J 2 bases, with 13 bases left between them. DNA of the CDR3: TGTGCCAGCAGCCCAGGGTGGACCGCCTACGAGCAGTACTTC. It is translated as CASSPGWTAYEQYF.

The chain couples TRBV28 to TRBJ2-7; possibly TRBD1 for D (6 bases). The germline V and J ends were trimmed by 6 bases and 0 bases, with 21 bases remaining between them. Per the germline V gene, CDR1 is MDHEN and CDR2 is SYDVKM. The CDR3 extends over 17 amino acids. The CDR3 loop reads CASRPTTGQPNSYEQYF. CDR3 coding DNA: TGTGCCAGCAGACCCACGACAGGACAGCCAAACTCCTACGAGCAGTACTTC.

The rearrangement links TRBV5-4 to TRBJ2-1; TRBD2 is a possible D gene (5 bases). Germline CDR1 is SGHNT and CDR2 is YYREEE (reference sequence). This CDR3 contains 15 residues. Trimming removed 0 bases from V and 7 bases from J, with 14 bases in between. The chain's CDR3 is CASSLERVVGNEQFF. The DNA for the CDR3 is TGTGCCAGCAGCTTGGAGAGGGTGGTGGGTAATGAGCAGTTCTTC.

The chain carries TRBV11-1 and TRBJ2-6, with 10 bases aligning to TRBD1. The germline CDR1 and CDR2 sequences are SGHAT and FQDESV (reference sequence). The CDR3 is made up of 19 amino acids. V trimming: 1 base; J trimming: 1 base; junction bases outside the gene matches: 7. CDR3 loop: CASSLVRTGGPSGANVLTF. The DNA for the CDR3 is TGTGCCAGCAGCTTAGTTAGGACAGGGGGTCCTTCTGGGGCCAACGTCCTGACTTTC.

J is TRBJ2-3 and V is TRBV5-5; 7 bases fit TRBD2. Germline V gene sequence: CDR1 SGHKS, CDR2 YYEKEE (reference sequence). This CDR3 region has 16 residues. V lost 0 bases and J lost 2; bases outside the gene matches: 6. CDR3 sequence: CASSLVGRTDTDTQYF. CDR3 sequence (DNA): TGTGCCAGCAGCTTGGTCGGGAGGACCGACACAGATACGCAGTATTTT.